This TCR beta chain emerged from a study of patients and donors after allogeneic stem cell transplantation. Germline lookup yields CDR1 SGHVS and CDR2 FNYEAQ. The V and J ends lost 6 bases and 1 base respectively, with 19 bases between them. This CDR3 region has 16 residues. A single record per CDR3 protein comes from TCRdb applying MiXCR to the RT-PCR reads. The sample contains about 40,000 distinct CDR3 sequences, under 35% of which appear only once. The sample consisted of blood, either unsorted or a sorted T cell fraction (not recorded which). The chain carries TRBV7-6 and TRBJ2-7, with unresolved D. This TCR derives from a human donor who was either an allogeneic HSCT recipient or a stem cell or donor lymphocyte infusion donor (not recorded which). It is not recorded whose cells these are; they may come from a transplant donor. CDR3 nucleotide sequence: TGTGCCAGCAGGTTTCGTGAGATCGACCGTTCCTACGAGCAGTACTTC. Residues: CASRFREIDRSYEQYF. Full variable domain (outside the CDR3, taken from reference TRBV7-6 and TRBJ2-7): GAGVSQSPRYKVTKRGQDVALRCDPISGHVSLYWYRQALGQGPEFLTYFNYEAQQDKSGLPNDRFSAERPEGSISTLTIQRTEQRDSAMYRCASRFREIDRSYEQYFGPGTRLTVT.